This T cell receptor beta chain appears in the sequencing data of a study of shared clonotypes between healthy human individuals. Study-wide results and limits: When naive CD4 clonotypes were compared across a handful of donors, about 4.8% were shared.

Remarks on this clone: The antigen is unknown.

In replicate PCRs of sorted subsets, roughly 200 ng DNA, roughly 27,000 T cell genomes, was used. Sequencing was performed with immunoSEQ multiplex PCR; in TCRdb, only in-frame clones are kept and a portion is missing. The sample has hundreds of thousands of clones, 90% to 95% seen once. Naive CD8 cells were CD45RO-negative, positively selected for CCR7, excluding terminally differentiated effector memory CD45RA+ cells. The CDR3 length is 12 residues. V lost 10 bases, J lost 2 bases, and 4 bases stayed unmatched. The germline V gene has CDR1 SNHLY and CDR2 FYNNEI. The clonotype originates from a man younger than 40 in good health. This chain uses TRBV2 with TRBJ1-2; 7 bases fit TRBD1. Material: naive CD8+ T cells sorted from blood. CDR3 in amino acids: CATTTGNYGYTF. In DNA, the CDR3 is TGTGCCACTACGACAGGGAACTATGGCTACACCTTC.